Listed here are 15 T cell receptor beta chains from one sample, sequenced in a study of cytomegalovirus exposure and HLA in healthy donors. It was with 60 Vbeta and 13 Jbeta primers that the PCR ran. Assay: immunoSEQ multiplex PCR; the TCRdb copy retains only in-frame clones and omits some. The top ten clones hold 7% to 9% of a sample with just over 95,000 clones, about 70% of them seen once. Sequencing input: PBMCs. The receptors stem from a human donor in good health.

Only a few counts were recorded for this clone. Other DNA sequences from this sample encode an identical CDR3 as well. V is TRBV6-5 and J is TRBJ1-5, with 10 bases matching TRBD1. The CDR3 is 15 amino acids. The J segment lost 7 bases and the V segment lost 4 bases, leaving 7 bases of the junction unmatched. The germline V gene has CDR1 MNHEY and CDR2 SVGAGI. The CDR3 sequence: CASSSGQGFGQPQHF. The CDR3 nucleotides read TGTGCCAGCAGTTCGGGACAGGGGTTTGGACAGCCCCAGCATTTT.

The chain carries TRBV6-5 and TRBJ2-5, with a tentative D call TRBD2 (6 bases). The CDR3 sequence is 14 residues long. The germline CDR1 and CDR2 sequences are MNHEY and SVGAGI. V was clipped by 5 bases and J by 4 bases, with 14 bases between them. The CDR3 sequence is CASSLSTRVETQYF. CDR3 DNA: TGTGCCAGCAGTCTCTCGACTAGGGTAGAGACCCAGTACTTC.

This clone came up once. The chain recombines TRBV6-1 with TRBJ1-2; perhaps TRBD1 as D (5 bases). The V and J ends lost 2 bases and 4 bases respectively, with 11 bases between them. Germline V gives CDR1 MNHNS, CDR2 SASEGT. The CDR3 spans 14 residues. CDR3 nucleotides: TGTGCCAGCAGTGAATGGGAGGGGTCCTATGGCTACACCTTC. Residues: CASSEWEGSYGYTF.

V is TRBV4-1 and J is TRBJ2-1; D is perhaps TRBD2 (5 bases). The CDR3 has 15 amino acids. Germline assignment: CDR1 MGHRA and CDR2 YSYEKL. V was cut by 4 bases and J by 7 bases, with 17 bases left in between. The CDR3 DNA reads TGCGCCAGCAGCCCACTAGGGAACGATTTAAATGAGCAGTTCTTC. Translating gives CASSPLGNDLNEQFF.

The DNA for the CDR3 is TGTGCCAGTAGTCCCTCCGGACAGGGGACTGAAGCTTTCTTT. It codes for CASSPSGQGTEAFF. The chain joins TRBV19 to TRBJ1-1; 9 bases align to TRBD1. From germline, CDR1 is LNHDA and CDR2 SQIVND (reference sequence). This CDR3 contains 14 residues. V dropped 5 bases and J dropped 5; count of bases not matched to a gene: 6.

Only a few counts were recorded for this clone. The CDR3 bases are TGTGCCAGCAGTTACTCGAGGATAGGGGACGGGGAGCTGTTTTTT. Amino acids: CASSYSRIGDGELFF. The rearrangement uses TRBV6-6 and TRBJ2-2, with D possibly being TRBD1 (5 bases). CDR1 is MNHNY, CDR2 SVGAGI, per germline (reference sequence). The CDR3 is 15 amino acids. V gave up 0 bases and J gave up 7 bases, with 12 bases separating them.

The table lists this clone with a count of one. V gene TRBV27 combines with J gene TRBJ1-1; D gene ambiguous. Germline assignment: CDR1 MNHEY and CDR2 SMNVEV (reference sequence). The CDR3 has 13 amino acids. V dropped 3 bases and J dropped 1 base, with 6 bases sitting between them. The CDR3 loop reads CASSFNRNTEAFF. In DNA, the CDR3 is TGTGCCAGCAGTTTTAACAGGAACACTGAAGCTTTCTTT.

The chain employs TRBV19 and TRBJ1-1, with D unresolved. V was trimmed by 2 bases and J by 0 bases, leaving 10 bases between them. The CDR3 has 15 residues. In germline, CDR1 is LNHDA, CDR2 SQIVND (reference sequence). The CDR3 region has the DNA TGTGCCAGTAGTATACGGGAAATGCTGAACACTGAAGCTTTCTTT. Its translation is CASSIREMLNTEAFF.

The rearrangement joins TRBV19 to TRBJ1-5; TRBD1 matches at 9 bases. This CDR3 is built from 14 residues. Germline CDR1 LNHDA, CDR2 SQIVND (reference sequence). Trimming removed 6 bases from V and 6 bases from J; junction bases left unmatched: 6. The CDR3 sequence is CASRTGGSGQPQHF. CDR3 DNA: TGTGCCAGTAGGACAGGGGGGTCGGGTCAGCCCCAGCATTTT.

The chain uses TRBV27 and TRBJ1-2, with 7 nucleotides matching TRBD1. Unmatched junction bases numbered 4, after V lost 5 bases and J lost 4 bases. Germline loops: CDR1 MNHEY, CDR2 SMNVEV (reference sequence). The CDR3 contains 13 residues. Written as DNA, the CDR3 is TGTGCCAGCAGTCCTACAGGGGCCTATGGCTACACCTTC. Translated, it gives CASSPTGAYGYTF.

The J gene is TRBJ2-7, the V gene TRBV7-2; the match to TRBD2 covers 10 bases. The germline V gene has CDR1 SGHTA and CDR2 FQGNSA. CDR3 length: 18 amino acids. With 2 bases clipped from V and 5 bases from J, the junction kept 15 bases outside the gene matches. The CDR3 DNA follows: TGTGCCAGCAGCTTAAAAGCCGCTAGCGGGAGTCAGCGGAACGAGCAGTACTTC. Protein sequence: CASSLKAASGSQRNEQYF.

The chain links TRBV14 to TRBJ2-1, with TRBD2 identical over 9 bases. Germline lookup yields CDR1 SGHDN and CDR2 FVKESK. Trimming removed 4 bases from V and 3 bases from J; junction bases left unmatched: 7. CDR3 length: 16 amino acids. In nucleotides, the CDR3 is TGTGCCAGCAGCCGCCCAGGCGGGAGGGTCTACAATGAGCAGTTCTTC. It yields the protein CASSRPGGRVYNEQFF.

This chain connects TRBV15 to TRBJ2-2; tentative D call: TRBD2 (6 bases). The CDR3 length is 15 residues. Germline assignment: CDR1 LNHNV and CDR2 YYDKDF (reference sequence). V lost 3 bases and J lost 5, with 13 bases in between. The CDR3 bases are TGTGCCACCAGCAGGGGGGGTAGTCAAACCGGGGAGCTGTTTTTT. This sequence encodes CATSRGGSQTGELFF.

This chain links TRBV5-6 with TRBJ2-2; 12 bases line up with TRBD1. Germline lookup yields CDR1 SGHDT and CDR2 YYEEEE. The trim removed 5 bases at V and 3 bases at J, leaving 5 bases unmatched. This CDR3 region has 16 residues. DNA for the CDR3: TGTGCCAGCAGTCCCGGGACAGGGGGCGACACCGGGGAGCTGTTTTTT. The encoded protein is CASSPGTGGDTGELFF.

The chain recombines TRBV11-2 with TRBJ1-1; D not resolved. Germline V gene data show CDR1 as SGHAT and CDR2 as FQNNGV. This CDR3 spans 13 amino acids. Trimming cost V 5 bases and J 1 base, with 8 bases left between them. CDR3 sequence: CASSVQRNTEAFF. The CDR3 region has the DNA TGTGCCAGCAGCGTACAGAGGAACACTGAAGCTTTCTTT.